This T cell receptor beta chain was observed in a study of control samples from healthy donors and cancer patients. The assay was immunoSEQ multiplex PCR, and TCRdb's table has in-frame clones only and misses some. The data hold around 70,000 clones, with more than 70% observed a single time. The germline V gene encodes CDR1 PRHDT and CDR2 FYEKMQ (reference sequence). The V and J ends lost 6 bases and 2 bases respectively, with 15 bases between them. The CDR3 has 15 amino acids. V gene TRBV13 combines with J gene TRBJ2-3; D unclear. The receptor was isolated from a woman in her fifties or sixties with head and neck cancer. Input material: PBMCs. As DNA, the CDR3 is TGTGCCAGCAGTTTAAGGAATAGCTTCACAGATACGCAGTATTTT. Amino acid sequence: CASSLRNSFTDTQYF. Combining the CDR3 with reference TRBV13 and TRBJ2-3 gives the whole variable domain AAGVIQSPRHLIKEKRETATLKCYPIPRHDTVYWYQQGPGQDPQFLISFYEKMQSDKGSIPDRFSAQQFSDYHSELNMSSLELGDSALYFCASSLRNSFTDTQYFGPGTRLTVL.